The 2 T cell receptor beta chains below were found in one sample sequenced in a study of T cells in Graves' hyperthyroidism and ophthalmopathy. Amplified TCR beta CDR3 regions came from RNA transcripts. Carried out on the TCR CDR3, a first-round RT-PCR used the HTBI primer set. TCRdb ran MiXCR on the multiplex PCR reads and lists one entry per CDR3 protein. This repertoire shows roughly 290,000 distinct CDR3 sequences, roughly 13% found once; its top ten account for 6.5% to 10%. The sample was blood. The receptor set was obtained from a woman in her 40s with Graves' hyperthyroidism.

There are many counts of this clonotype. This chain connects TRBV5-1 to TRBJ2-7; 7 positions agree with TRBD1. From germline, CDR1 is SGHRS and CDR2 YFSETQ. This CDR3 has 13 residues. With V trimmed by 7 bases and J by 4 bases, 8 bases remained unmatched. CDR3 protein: CASRQGIPYEQYF. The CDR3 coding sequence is TGCGCCAGCCGACAGGGCATCCCTTACGAGCAGTACTTC.

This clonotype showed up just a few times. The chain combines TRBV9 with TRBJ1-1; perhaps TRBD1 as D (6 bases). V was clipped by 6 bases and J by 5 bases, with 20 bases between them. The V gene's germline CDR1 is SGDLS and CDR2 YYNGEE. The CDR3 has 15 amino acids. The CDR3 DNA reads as TGTGCCAGCACCAGGGGTAGGCACCCAGGGACTGAAGCTTTCTTT. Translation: CASTRGRHPGTEAFF.